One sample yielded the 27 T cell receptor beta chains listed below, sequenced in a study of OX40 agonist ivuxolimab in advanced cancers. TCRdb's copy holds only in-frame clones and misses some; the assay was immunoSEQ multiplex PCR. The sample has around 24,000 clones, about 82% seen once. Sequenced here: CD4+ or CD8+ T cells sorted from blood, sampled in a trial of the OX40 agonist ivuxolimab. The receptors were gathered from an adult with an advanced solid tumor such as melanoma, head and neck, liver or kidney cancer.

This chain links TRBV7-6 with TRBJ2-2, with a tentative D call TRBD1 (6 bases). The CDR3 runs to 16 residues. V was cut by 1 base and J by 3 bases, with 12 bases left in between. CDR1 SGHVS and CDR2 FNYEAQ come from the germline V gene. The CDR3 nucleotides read TGTGCCAGCAGCTTAGGCTGGGGGCGTGACACCGGGGAGCTGTTTTTT. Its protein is CASSLGWGRDTGELFF.

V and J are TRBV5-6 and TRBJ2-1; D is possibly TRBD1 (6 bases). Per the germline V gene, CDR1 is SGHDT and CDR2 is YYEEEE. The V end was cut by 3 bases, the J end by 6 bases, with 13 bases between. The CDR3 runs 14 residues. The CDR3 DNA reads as TGTGCCAGCAGCTCTTGGGGGCTAAGCAATGAGCAGTTCTTC. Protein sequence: CASSSWGLSNEQFF.

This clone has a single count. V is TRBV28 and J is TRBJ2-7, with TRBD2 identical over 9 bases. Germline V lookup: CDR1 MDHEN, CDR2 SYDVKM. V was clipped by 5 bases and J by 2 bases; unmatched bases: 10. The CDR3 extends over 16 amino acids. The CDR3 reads CASSLFSGGYTYEQYF. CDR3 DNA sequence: TGTGCCAGCAGTCTGTTCAGCGGGGGGTACACCTACGAGCAGTACTTC.

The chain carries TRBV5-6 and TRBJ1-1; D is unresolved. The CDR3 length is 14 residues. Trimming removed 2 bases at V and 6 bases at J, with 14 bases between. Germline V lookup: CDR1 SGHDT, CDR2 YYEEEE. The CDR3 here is CASSFVVTEAEAFF. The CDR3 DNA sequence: TGTGCCAGCAGCTTTGTAGTTACAGAGGCTGAAGCTTTCTTT.

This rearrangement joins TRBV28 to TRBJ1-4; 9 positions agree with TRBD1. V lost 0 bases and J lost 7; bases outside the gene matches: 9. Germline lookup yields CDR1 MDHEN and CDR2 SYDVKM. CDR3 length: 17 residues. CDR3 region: CASSLWTVGQGGEKLFF. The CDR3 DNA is TGTGCCAGCAGTTTATGGACGGTGGGACAGGGTGGTGAAAAACTGTTTTTT.

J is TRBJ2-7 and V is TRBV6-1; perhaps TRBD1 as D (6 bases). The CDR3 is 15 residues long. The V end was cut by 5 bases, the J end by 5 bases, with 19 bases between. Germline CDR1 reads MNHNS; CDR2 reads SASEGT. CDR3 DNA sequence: TGTGCCAGCAGTTCCTTCAGGGGAGATTTGGACGAGCAGTACTTC. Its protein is CASSSFRGDLDEQYF.

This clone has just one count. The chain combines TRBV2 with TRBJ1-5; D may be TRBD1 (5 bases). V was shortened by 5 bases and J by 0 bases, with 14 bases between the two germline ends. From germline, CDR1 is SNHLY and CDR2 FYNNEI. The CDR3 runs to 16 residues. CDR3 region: CASSSPGLDSNQPQHF. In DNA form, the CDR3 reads TGTGCCAGCAGTAGCCCGGGACTAGATAGCAATCAGCCCCAGCATTTT.

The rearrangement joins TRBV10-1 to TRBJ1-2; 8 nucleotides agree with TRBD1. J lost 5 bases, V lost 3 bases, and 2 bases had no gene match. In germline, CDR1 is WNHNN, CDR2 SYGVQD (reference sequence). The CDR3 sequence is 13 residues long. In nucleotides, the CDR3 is TGCGCCAGCAGTGAAAACAGGGGGTATGGCTACACCTTC. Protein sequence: CASSENRGYGYTF.

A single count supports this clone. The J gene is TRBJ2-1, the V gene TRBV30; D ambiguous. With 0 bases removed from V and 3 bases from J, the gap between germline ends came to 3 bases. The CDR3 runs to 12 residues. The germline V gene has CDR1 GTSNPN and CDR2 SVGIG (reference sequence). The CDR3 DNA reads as TGTGCCTGGAGTGTTAACTACAATGAGCAGTTCTTC. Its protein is CAWSVNYNEQFF.

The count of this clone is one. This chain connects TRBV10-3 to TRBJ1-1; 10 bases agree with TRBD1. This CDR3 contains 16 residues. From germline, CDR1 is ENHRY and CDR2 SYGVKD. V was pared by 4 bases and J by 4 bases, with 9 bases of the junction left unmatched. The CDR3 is CAISGVTGGASTEAFF. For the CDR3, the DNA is TGTGCCATCAGTGGTGTGACAGGGGGCGCGTCCACTGAAGCTTTCTTT.

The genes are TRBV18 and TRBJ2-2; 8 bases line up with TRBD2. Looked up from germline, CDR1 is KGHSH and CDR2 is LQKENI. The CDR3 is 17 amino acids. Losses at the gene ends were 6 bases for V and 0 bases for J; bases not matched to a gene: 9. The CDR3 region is CASSTPFGGANTGELFF. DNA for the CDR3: TGTGCCAGCTCGACCCCCTTCGGGGGGGCGAACACCGGGGAGCTGTTTTTT.

The CDR3: CASSLVGASGGRETQYF. The CDR3 bases are TGTGCCAGCAGCTTAGTGGGGGCTAGCGGGGGTCGGGAGACCCAGTACTTC. The gene calls are TRBV11-2 and TRBJ2-5, with 10 positions matching TRBD2. The germline V gene encodes CDR1 SGHAT and CDR2 FQNNGV. CDR3 length equals 17 residues. J was trimmed by 5 bases and V by 1 base; bases with no gene match: 10.

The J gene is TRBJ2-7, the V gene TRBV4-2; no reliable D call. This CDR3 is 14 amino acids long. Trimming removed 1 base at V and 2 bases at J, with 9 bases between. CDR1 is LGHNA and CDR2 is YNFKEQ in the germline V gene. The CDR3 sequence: CASSQGFGAYEQYF. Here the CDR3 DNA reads TGTGCCAGCAGCCAAGGTTTTGGGGCCTACGAGCAGTACTTC.

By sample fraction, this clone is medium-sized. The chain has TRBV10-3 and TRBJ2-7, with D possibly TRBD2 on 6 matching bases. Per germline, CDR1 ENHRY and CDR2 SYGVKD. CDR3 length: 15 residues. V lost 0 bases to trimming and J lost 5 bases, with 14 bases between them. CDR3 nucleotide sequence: TGTGCCATCAGTGAGTCGACCAGGGAGGTCAACGAGCAGTACTTC. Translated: CAISESTREVNEQYF.

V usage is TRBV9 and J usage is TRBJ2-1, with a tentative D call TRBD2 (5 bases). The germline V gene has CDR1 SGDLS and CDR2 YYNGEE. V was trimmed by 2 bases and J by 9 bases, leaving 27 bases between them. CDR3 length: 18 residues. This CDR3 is CASSVRGGLIPPTGEQFF. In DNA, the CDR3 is TGTGCCAGCAGCGTTAGAGGCGGGCTAATTCCTCCTACGGGTGAGCAGTTCTTC.

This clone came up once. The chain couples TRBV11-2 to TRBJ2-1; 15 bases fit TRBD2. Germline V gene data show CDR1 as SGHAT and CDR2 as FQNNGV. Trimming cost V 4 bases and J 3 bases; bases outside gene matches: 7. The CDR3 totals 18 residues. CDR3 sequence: CASSSPGLAGGGYNEQFF. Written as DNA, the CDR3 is TGTGCCAGCAGCTCACCCGGACTAGCGGGGGGGGGCTACAATGAGCAGTTCTTC.

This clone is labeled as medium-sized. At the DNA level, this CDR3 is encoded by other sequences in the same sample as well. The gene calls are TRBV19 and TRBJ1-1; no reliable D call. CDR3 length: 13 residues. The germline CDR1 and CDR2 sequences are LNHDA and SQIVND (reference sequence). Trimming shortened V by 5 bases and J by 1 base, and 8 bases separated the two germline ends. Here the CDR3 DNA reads TGTGCCAGTAGTCTTCGTCCGAACACTGAAGCTTTCTTT. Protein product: CASSLRPNTEAFF.

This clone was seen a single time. The CDR3 nucleotides are TGTGCCAGCGGGGGGCGCGGGACAGGGGACCTTGCCCAGTACTTC. As protein: CASGGRGTGDLAQYF. The gene calls are TRBV2 and TRBJ2-5, with 10 nucleotides matching TRBD1. The CDR3 has 15 amino acids. With V trimmed by 8 bases and J by 9 bases, 15 bases remained unmatched. Germline V gene data show CDR1 as SNHLY and CDR2 as FYNNEI.

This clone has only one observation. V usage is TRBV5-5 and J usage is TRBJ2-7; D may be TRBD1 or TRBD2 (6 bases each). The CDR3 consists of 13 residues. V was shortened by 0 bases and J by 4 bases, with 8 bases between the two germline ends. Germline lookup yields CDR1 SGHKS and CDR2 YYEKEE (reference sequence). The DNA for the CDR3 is TGTGCCAGCAGCTTGGAAGGGGGGTACGAGCAGTACTTC. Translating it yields CASSLEGGYEQYF.

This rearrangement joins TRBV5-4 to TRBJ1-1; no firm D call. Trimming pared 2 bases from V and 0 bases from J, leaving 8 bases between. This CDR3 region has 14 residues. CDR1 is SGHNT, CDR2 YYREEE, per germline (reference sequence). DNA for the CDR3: TGTGCCAGCAGCTTCGAGGGAATGAACACTGAAGCTTTCTTT. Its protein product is CASSFEGMNTEAFF.

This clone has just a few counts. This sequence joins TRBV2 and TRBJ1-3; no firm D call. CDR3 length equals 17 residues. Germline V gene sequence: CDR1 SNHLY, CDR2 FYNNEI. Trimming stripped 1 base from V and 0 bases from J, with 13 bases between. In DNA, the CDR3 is TGTGCCAGCAGTGAAGTACAGATAAGCCCCTCTGGAAACACCATATATTTT. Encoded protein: CASSEVQISPSGNTIYF.

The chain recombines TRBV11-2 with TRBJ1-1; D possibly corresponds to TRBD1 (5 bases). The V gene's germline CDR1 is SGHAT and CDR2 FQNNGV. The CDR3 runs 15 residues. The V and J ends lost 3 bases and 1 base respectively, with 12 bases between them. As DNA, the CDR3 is TGTGCCAGCAGCTTTCTCGGGACGGAGAACACTGAAGCTTTCTTT. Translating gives CASSFLGTENTEAFF. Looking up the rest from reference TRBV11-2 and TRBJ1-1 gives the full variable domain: EAGVAQSPRYKIIEKRQSVAFWCNPISGHATLYWYQQILGQGPKLLIQFQNNGVVDDSQLPKDRFSAERLKGVDSTLKIQPAKLEDSAVYLCASSFLGTENTEAFFGQGTRLTVV.

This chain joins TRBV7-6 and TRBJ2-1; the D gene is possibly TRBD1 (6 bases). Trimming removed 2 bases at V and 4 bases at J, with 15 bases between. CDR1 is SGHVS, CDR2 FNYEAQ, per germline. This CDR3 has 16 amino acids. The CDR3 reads CASSLSPGEGYNEQFF. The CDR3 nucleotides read TGTGCCAGCAGCTTATCTCCAGGGGAAGGATACAATGAGCAGTTCTTC. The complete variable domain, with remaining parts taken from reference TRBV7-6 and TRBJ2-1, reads GAGVSQSPRYKVTKRGQDVALRCDPISGHVSLYWYRQALGQGPEFLTYFNYEAQQDKSGLPNDRFSAERPEGSISTLTIQRTEQRDSAMYRCASSLSPGEGYNEQFFGPGTRLTVL.

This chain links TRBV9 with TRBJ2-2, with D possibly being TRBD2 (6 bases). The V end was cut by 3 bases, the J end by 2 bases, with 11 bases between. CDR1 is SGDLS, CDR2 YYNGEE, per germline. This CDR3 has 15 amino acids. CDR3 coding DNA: TGTGCCAGCAGCGCAAGCGGGCTTAACACCGGGGAGCTGTTTTTT. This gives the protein CASSASGLNTGELFF.

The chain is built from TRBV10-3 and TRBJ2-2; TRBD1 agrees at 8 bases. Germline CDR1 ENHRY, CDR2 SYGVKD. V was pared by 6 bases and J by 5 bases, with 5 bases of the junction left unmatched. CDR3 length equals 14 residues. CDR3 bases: TGTGCCATCAGCAAGACAGGGGAAACCGGGGAGCTGTTTTTT. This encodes CAISKTGETGELFF.

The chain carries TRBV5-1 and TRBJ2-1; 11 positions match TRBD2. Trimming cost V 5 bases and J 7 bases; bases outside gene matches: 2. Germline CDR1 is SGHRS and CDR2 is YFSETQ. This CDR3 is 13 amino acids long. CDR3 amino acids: CASRRTSGNEQFF. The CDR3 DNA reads TGCGCCAGCAGACGGACTAGCGGGAATGAGCAGTTCTTC.

CDR3 loop: CASSLDRAGEQYF. CDR3 nucleotide sequence: TGTGCCAGCAGTTTGGACAGGGCTGGCGAGCAGTACTTC. The J gene is TRBJ2-7, the V gene TRBV27; 8 bases are a match to TRBD1. Germline CDR1 reads MNHEY; CDR2 reads SMNVEV (reference sequence). The CDR3 contains 13 residues. Losses at the gene ends were 3 bases for V and 6 bases for J; bases not matched to a gene: 4.